Sequencing of this T cell receptor beta chain was carried out in a study of blood T cell repertoires in COVID-19. In the study overall: Collection of acute and convalescent COVID-19 samples took place in the United States, Italy and Spain. PBMCs, B-cell-depleted T cells, or T cells provided the cDNA or gDNA that made up the material.

Losses at the gene ends were 5 bases for V and 2 bases for J; bases not matched to a gene: 9. Germline V gene sequence: CDR1 SGHNT, CDR2 YENEEA. The CDR3 has 16 residues. Original processing notes: Using reference gene primer amplification, nucleated cell counts were estimated. The table came from immunoSEQ multiplex PCR; TCRdb's copy has only in-frame clones and leaves some out. V and J calls and clone size are as listed in that table; D and trimming were resolved from the DNA. The sample lists roughly 30,000 clones, 85% seen once, with roughly 14% in the top ten. The sequenced sample consisted of peripheral blood. The sequence came from a human donor with acute or convalescent COVID-19. The donor label of this sample is uncertain. V is TRBV11-3 and J is TRBJ2-3; 8 nucleotides line up with TRBD2. As DNA, the CDR3 is TGTGCCAGCAGCCCCGGGGATAGCGGGGACACAGATACGCAGTATTTT. Translating gives CASSPGDSGDTDTQYF.